These T cell receptor beta chains were read from a single sample in a study of blood T cell repertoires in COVID-19. The assay was immunoSEQ multiplex PCR, and TCRdb's table has in-frame clones only and misses some. The sample consists of tens of thousands of clones, about 76% of them appearing once. The material sequenced was peripheral blood. All receptors come from a human donor in a cohort sampled during active COVID-19. Both conserved end residues are part of each CDR3. A D gene is named only where the DNA matches it firmly. A clone size is listed for some rows: how often the clone was seen (once, few, many), or a class if it is expanded.

TRBV5-1	.	.	TRBJ1-1	CASSQLLRRKNTEAFF	TGCGCCAGCAGCCAACTACTGAGGAGGAAGAACACTGAAGCTTTCTTT
TRBV12-3/TRBV12-4	.	.	TRBJ2-7	CASSLDRGEQYF	TGTGCCAGCAGTTTAGATCGGGGCGAGCAGTACTTC
TRBV19	.	TRBD1	TRBJ1-2	CASRSQGGDYGYTF	TGTGCCAGTAGGTCACAGGGGGGCGACTATGGCTACACCTTC
TRBV5-4	.	TRBD2	TRBJ2-1	CASRGLAGGLSEQFF	TGTGCCAGCAGAGGACTAGCGGGGGGGCTCAGTGAGCAGTTCTTC
TRBV27	.	.	TRBJ2-3	CASSFDARLSTDTQYF	TGTGCCAGCAGTTTCGATGCCCGCCTAAGCACAGATACGCAGTATTTT
TRBV3-1/TRBV3-2	.	.	TRBJ1-1	CASSQDWSRRTEAFF	TGTGCCAGCAGCCAAGATTGGAGCAGACGCACTGAAGCTTTCTTT
TRBV29-1	.	TRBD1	TRBJ1-1	CSAEGQGGTEAFF	TGCAGCGCCGAGGGACAGGGGGGAACTGAAGCTTTCTTT
TRBV11-3	.	TRBD2	TRBJ2-1	CASSFSSGGAYNEQFF	TGTGCCAGCAGCTTCTCTAGCGGGGGGGCGTACAATGAGCAGTTCTTC
TRBV10-3	.	.	TRBJ1-5	CAISEGQNQPQHF	TGTGCCATCAGTGAGGGGCAGAATCAGCCCCAGCATTTT
TRBV5-4	.	TRBD2	TRBJ2-3	CASSFPLAGLTDTQYF	TGTGCCAGCAGCTTTCCACTAGCGGGCCTCACAGATACGCAGTATTTT
TRBV13	.	.	TRBJ1-1	CASSLGPPGLREGNTEAFF	TGTGCCAGCAGCTTAGGTCCCCCTGGGTTGAGGGAAGGAAACACTGAAGCTTTCTTT
TRBV6-5	once	.	TRBJ2-1	CASSRPPGYNEQFF	TGTGCCAGCAGCCGGCCTCCAGGATACAATGAGCAGTTCTTC
TRBV5-8	.	.	TRBJ1-4	CASSFPDEKLFF	TGTGCCAGCAGCTTCCCGGATGAAAAACTGTTTTTT
TRBV9	.	.	TRBJ2-7	CASSENTVPYEQYF	TGTGCCAGCAGCGAAAATACAGTCCCCTACGAGCAGTACTTC
TRBV15	.	TRBD2	TRBJ2-5	CATSREVGLAVQETQYF	TGTGCCACCAGCAGAGAAGTGGGGCTAGCGGTCCAAGAGACCCAGTACTTC
TRBV7-2	.	TRBD2	TRBJ2-1	CASSSSRGGPYEQFF	TGTGCCAGCAGCTCTTCTCGGGGGGGCCCGTATGAGCAGTTCTTC
TRBV5-4	.	.	TRBJ2-1	CASSARRQASYNEQFF	TGTGCCAGCAGCGCCCGCCGACAGGCTTCCTACAATGAGCAGTTCTTC
TRBV10-3	many	TRBD1	TRBJ2-5	CAISDHRQGSRETQYF	TGTGCCATCAGTGACCACCGACAGGGATCGAGGGAGACCCAGTACTTC
TRBV15	.	.	TRBJ2-3	CATSSGGNTDTQYF	TGTGCCACCAGCAGCGGGGGAAACACAGATACGCAGTATTTT
TRBV24-1	.	TRBD1	TRBJ2-1	CATSDRDRGGEQFF	TGTGCCACCAGTGACCGGGACAGGGGCGGTGAGCAGTTCTTC
TRBV7-6	.	TRBD1	TRBJ1-5	CASSLGTGGSNQPQHF	TGTGCCAGCAGCTTAGGAACAGGGGGTAGCAATCAGCCCCAGCATTTT
TRBV6-6	.	TRBD2	TRBJ2-1	CASSSSGTSGGEQFF	TGTGCCAGCAGTTCATCCGGGACTAGCGGGGGTGAGCAGTTCTTC
TRBV19	.	.	TRBJ1-1	CASSIGQLNTEAFF	TGTGCCAGTAGTATCGGACAATTGAACACTGAAGCTTTCTTT
TRBV19	once	.	TRBJ2-2	CASSIFGRSNTGELFF	TGTGCCAGTAGTATCTTTGGCAGGTCGAACACCGGGGAGCTGTTTTTT
TRBV18	.	TRBD1	TRBJ2-5	CASSLRQGAVAETQYF	TGTGCCAGCTCACTAAGACAGGGGGCTGTCGCGGAGACCCAGTACTTC